This is a list of T cell receptor beta chains from one sample in a study of cytomegalovirus exposure and HLA in healthy donors. Libraries were prepared by immunoSEQ multiplex PCR; TCRdb keeps only in-frame clonotypes and omits some of them. The data hold about 160,000 clones, with around 82% observed a single time. Sequenced: PBMCs. Receptor source: a male donor in good health and CMV-seronegative. CDR3s include the opening cysteine and the closing phenylalanine or tryptophan. Each record gives: D gene, V gene, J gene, clone size, CDR3 length, CDR3 DNA, CDR3 protein. A D gene is named only where the DNA matches it firmly. Clone size, where shown, is once, few, many, or a class for clones that have expanded.

D gene: TRBD1
V gene: TRBV4-3
J gene: TRBJ2-1
clone size: once
CDR3 length: 15
CDR3 DNA: TGCGCCAGCAGCAAACGACAGGGGCCCTACAATGAGCAGTTCTTC
CDR3 protein: CASSKRQGPYNEQFF

D gene: TRBD1
V gene: TRBV7-3
J gene: TRBJ1-3
clone size: NA
CDR3 length: 15
CDR3 DNA: TGTGCCAGCAGCATTACAGGGGGCTCTGGAAACACCATATATTTT
CDR3 protein: CASSITGGSGNTIYF

D gene: NA
V gene: TRBV11-2
J gene: TRBJ2-2
clone size: NA
CDR3 length: 13
CDR3 DNA: TGTGCCAGCATCCTAGTCGTGGGTGGGGAGCTGTTTTTT
CDR3 protein: CASILVVGGELFF

D gene: NA
V gene: TRBV10-2
J gene: TRBJ2-7
clone size: NA
CDR3 length: 13
CDR3 DNA: TGCGCCAGCAGTGAGTGGGGGACAAACGAGCAGTACTTC
CDR3 protein: CASSEWGTNEQYF

D gene: NA
V gene: TRBV11-2
J gene: TRBJ2-5
clone size: NA
CDR3 length: 14
CDR3 DNA: TGTGCCAGCAGCTTAGAGGTCTACGGCGGGGAGCAGTACTTC
CDR3 protein: CASSLEVYGGEQYF

D gene: TRBD1
V gene: TRBV18
J gene: TRBJ1-5
clone size: once
CDR3 length: 13
CDR3 DNA: TGTGCCAGCTCATCCGACAGGGACCAGCCCCAGCATTTT
CDR3 protein: CASSSDRDQPQHF

D gene: TRBD2
V gene: TRBV10-2
J gene: TRBJ2-7
clone size: NA
CDR3 length: 17
CDR3 DNA: TGCGCCAGCAGTGAGTCGGGGCGAGCGGGGGGTGTGGACGAGCAGTACTTC
CDR3 protein: CASSESGRAGGVDEQYF

D gene: NA
V gene: TRBV2
J gene: TRBJ2-1
clone size: NA
CDR3 length: 13
CDR3 DNA: TGTGCCAGCGCTAGAGGCAGGGTTGTTGAGCAGTTCTTC
CDR3 protein: CASARGRVVEQFF

D gene: TRBD2
V gene: TRBV18
J gene: TRBJ2-7
clone size: NA
CDR3 length: 15
CDR3 DNA: TGTGCCAGCTCACTACAGACTAGCGGTGGGTACGAGCAGTACTTC
CDR3 protein: CASSLQTSGGYEQYF

D gene: NA
V gene: TRBV25-1
J gene: TRBJ2-6
clone size: once
CDR3 length: 17
CDR3 DNA: TGTGCCAGCAGTGACCGGGACATCAACACTGGGGCCAACGTCCTGACTTTC
CDR3 protein: CASSDRDINTGANVLTF

D gene: TRBD1
V gene: TRBV5-1
J gene: TRBJ1-6
clone size: NA
CDR3 length: 15
CDR3 DNA: TGCGCCAGCAGGGAAGGGACAGGGTTAAATTCACCCCTCCACTTT
CDR3 protein: CASREGTGLNSPLHF

D gene: TRBD1
V gene: TRBV18
J gene: TRBJ1-3
clone size: NA
CDR3 length: 20
CDR3 DNA: TGTGCCAGCTCACCTAAACTCCGCCCTCTGGACAGGCAGTCTGGAAACACCATATATTTT
CDR3 protein: CASSPKLRPLDRQSGNTIYF

D gene: TRBD1
V gene: TRBV7-9
J gene: TRBJ2-5
clone size: NA
CDR3 length: 14
CDR3 DNA: TGTGCCAGCAGCCGGGGACAGTTCGAAGAGACCCAGTACTTC
CDR3 protein: CASSRGQFEETQYF

D gene: TRBD2
V gene: TRBV27
J gene: TRBJ2-2
clone size: NA
CDR3 length: 17
CDR3 DNA: TGTGCCAGCAGTTTTATTGTTGCGGGGGCGAACACCGGGGAGCTGTTTTTT
CDR3 protein: CASSFIVAGANTGELFF

D gene: NA
V gene: TRBV21-1
J gene: TRBJ1-2
clone size: few
CDR3 length: 13
CDR3 DNA: TGTGCCACCGGACAGTGGAGAGGCTATGGCTACACCTTC
CDR3 protein: CATGQWRGYGYTF

D gene: TRBD1
V gene: TRBV19
J gene: TRBJ1-1
clone size: NA
CDR3 length: 14
CDR3 DNA: TGTGCCAGTTCGACAGGGGGTTGGGACACTGAAGCTTTCTTT
CDR3 protein: CASSTGGWDTEAFF

D gene: TRBD1
V gene: TRBV6-5
J gene: TRBJ1-1
clone size: NA
CDR3 length: 13
CDR3 DNA: TGTGCCAGCACAGGAGGGGGCAGGACTGAAGCTTTCTTT
CDR3 protein: CASTGGGRTEAFF

D gene: NA
V gene: TRBV27
J gene: TRBJ2-7
clone size: once
CDR3 length: 14
CDR3 DNA: TGTGCCAGCAGTTTGGGTGGGAGAATCCACGAGCAGTACTTC
CDR3 protein: CASSLGGRIHEQYF

D gene: NA
V gene: TRBV1
J gene: TRBJ1-3
clone size: NA
CDR3 length: 16
CDR3 DNA: TGCACCAGCAGCCACCGGGACAGGGTGGTAAGAAACACCATATATTTT
CDR3 protein: CTSSHRDRVVRNTIYF

D gene: TRBD1
V gene: TRBV5-1
J gene: TRBJ1-1
clone size: NA
CDR3 length: 16
CDR3 DNA: TGCGCCAGCGAGCGTGGGACAGGGAGAATTGGGACTGAAGCTTTCTTT
CDR3 protein: CASERGTGRIGTEAFF

D gene: TRBD2
V gene: TRBV4-3
J gene: TRBJ2-7
clone size: NA
CDR3 length: 15
CDR3 DNA: TGCGCCAGCAGCACAGGAGGCGGGGGCTCCTACGAGCAGTACTTC
CDR3 protein: CASSTGGGGSYEQYF

D gene: TRBD1
V gene: TRBV27
J gene: TRBJ1-5
clone size: NA
CDR3 length: 16
CDR3 DNA: TGTGCCAGCAGTTCCATCACCAGGGGGAGCAATCAGCCCCAGCATTTT
CDR3 protein: CASSSITRGSNQPQHF

D gene: NA
V gene: TRBV30
J gene: TRBJ1-5
clone size: NA
CDR3 length: 13
CDR3 DNA: TGTGCCACGACTACAGGGTTGGATCAGCCCCAGCATTTT
CDR3 protein: CATTTGLDQPQHF

D gene: TRBD1
V gene: TRBV6-5
J gene: TRBJ1-1
clone size: NA
CDR3 length: 15
CDR3 DNA: TGTGCCAGCAGATCACCGACAGGGGGAGGCACTGAAGCTTTCTTT
CDR3 protein: CASRSPTGGGTEAFF

D gene: NA
V gene: TRBV10-2
J gene: TRBJ2-5
clone size: NA
CDR3 length: 13
CDR3 DNA: TGCGCCAGCAGTGATCGGGGGGCGGAGACCCAGTACTTC
CDR3 protein: CASSDRGAETQYF

D gene: NA
V gene: TRBV10-3
J gene: TRBJ1-1
clone size: NA
CDR3 length: 12
CDR3 DNA: TGTGCCGCCAGGGAAGGTGAGACTGAAGCTTTCTTT
CDR3 protein: CAAREGETEAFF

D gene: NA
V gene: TRBV10-3
J gene: TRBJ2-7
clone size: NA
CDR3 length: 13
CDR3 DNA: TGTGCCATCAGTGGGGTCAGGGACTACGAGCAGTACTTC
CDR3 protein: CAISGVRDYEQYF

D gene: TRBD2
V gene: TRBV11-2
J gene: TRBJ2-1
clone size: NA
CDR3 length: 16
CDR3 DNA: TGTGCCAGCAGCTTATTGGAGGGACTAGCGGGAGATGAGCAGTTCTTC
CDR3 protein: CASSLLEGLAGDEQFF

D gene: NA
V gene: TRBV5-1
J gene: TRBJ1-3
clone size: NA
CDR3 length: 14
CDR3 DNA: TGCGCCAGCAGCTTAGCGCAACCGGGAAACACCATATATTTT
CDR3 protein: CASSLAQPGNTIYF

D gene: TRBD1
V gene: TRBV30
J gene: TRBJ1-5
clone size: NA
CDR3 length: 17
CDR3 DNA: TGTGCCTGGAGGGCCACAGACAGGGTACGCGGCAATCAGCCCCAGCATTTT
CDR3 protein: CAWRATDRVRGNQPQHF

D gene: TRBD1
V gene: TRBV5-6
J gene: TRBJ1-2
clone size: NA
CDR3 length: 14
CDR3 DNA: TGTGCCAGCAGCTTGTTCGGGACAGCTTATGGCTACACCTTC
CDR3 protein: CASSLFGTAYGYTF